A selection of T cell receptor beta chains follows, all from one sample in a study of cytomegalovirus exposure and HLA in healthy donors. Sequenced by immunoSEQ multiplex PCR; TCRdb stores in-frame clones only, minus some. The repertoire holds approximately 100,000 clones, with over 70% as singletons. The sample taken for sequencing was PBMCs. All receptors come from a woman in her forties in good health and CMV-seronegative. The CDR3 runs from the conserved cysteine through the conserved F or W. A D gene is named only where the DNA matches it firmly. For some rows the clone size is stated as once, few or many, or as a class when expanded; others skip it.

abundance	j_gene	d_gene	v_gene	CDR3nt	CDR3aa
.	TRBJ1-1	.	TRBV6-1	TGTGCCAGCAGTGAAGCAAGGGGTTGGGCTGAAGCTTTCTTT	CASSEARGWAEAFF
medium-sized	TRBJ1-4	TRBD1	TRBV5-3	TGTGCCAGAAGCGCCGGGACAGGGGGCATCCCCAACCTCGCTCCTGTTCACACTAATGAAAAACTGTTTTTT	CARSAGTGGIPNLAPVHTNEKLFF
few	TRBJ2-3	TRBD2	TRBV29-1	TGCAGCGCGGGACTAGCAGACCGCCCTGGTCCCACAGATACGCAGTATTTT	CSAGLADRPGPTDTQYF
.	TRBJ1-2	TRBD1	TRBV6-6	TGTGCCAGCAGGGACAGGGGGGCACAGACGTATGGCTACACCTTC	CASRDRGAQTYGYTF
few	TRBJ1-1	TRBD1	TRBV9	TGTGCCAGCAGCAAACTGACAGGGGGTGACACTGAAGCTTTCTTT	CASSKLTGGDTEAFF
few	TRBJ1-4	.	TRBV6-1	TGTGCCAGCAGTGCTAGAGGTGGAACTAATGAAAAACTGTTTTTT	CASSARGGTNEKLFF
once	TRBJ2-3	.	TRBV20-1	TGCAGTGCTTTTCGGACAGATACGCAGTATTTT	CSAFRTDTQYF
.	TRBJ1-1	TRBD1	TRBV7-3	TGTGCCAGCAGCCGACAGGGCATCACTGAAGCTTTCTTT	CASSRQGITEAFF
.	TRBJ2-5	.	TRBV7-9	TGTGCCAGCAGCTTAGTGGGCGGAATTTCCAGGGACCAGTACTTC	CASSLVGGISRDQYF
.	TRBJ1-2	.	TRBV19	TGTGCCAGTAGTATCTTACCAGGGAAAAATGGCTACACCTTC	CASSILPGKNGYTF
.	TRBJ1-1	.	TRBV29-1	TGCAGCGGGACGGGACAACGGAACACTGAAGCTTTCTTT	CSGTGQRNTEAFF
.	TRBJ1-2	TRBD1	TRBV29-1	TGCAGCGTTGAAGGACAGGGGTTGGACTATGGCTACACCTTC	CSVEGQGLDYGYTF
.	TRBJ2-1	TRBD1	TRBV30	TGTGCCTGGGCAGGGGGTAATGAGCAGTTCTTC	CAWAGGNEQFF
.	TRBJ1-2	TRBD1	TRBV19	TGTGCCAGTAGTGCCGGACAGGGTTCGGGCGGCTACACCTTC	CASSAGQGSGGYTF
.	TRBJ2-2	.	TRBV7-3	TGTGCCAGCAGCTTATCACCAGGCAACACCGGGGAGCTGTTTTTT	CASSLSPGNTGELFF
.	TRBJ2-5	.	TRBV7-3	TGTGCCAGCAGCTTAGGAGGGTCCAAGGAGACCCAGTACTTC	CASSLGGSKETQYF
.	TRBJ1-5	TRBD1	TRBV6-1	TGTGCCAGCAGTTTGGGACAGGTAAGCAATCAGCCCCAGCATTTT	CASSLGQVSNQPQHF
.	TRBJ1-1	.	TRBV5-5	TGTGCCAGCAGCTTGACAGTTGAAGCTTTCTTT	CASSLTVEAFF
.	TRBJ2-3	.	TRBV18	TGTGCCAGCTCACCAAATCAGGGCACAGATACGCAGTATTTT	CASSPNQGTDTQYF
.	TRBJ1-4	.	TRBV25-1	TGTGCCAGCAGTGAATGGGACGGGGGGCTTGGTAATGAAAAACTGTTTTTT	CASSEWDGGLGNEKLFF
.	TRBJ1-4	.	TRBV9	TGTGCCAGCAGCGCCCAGGTGGGGCTTCGAGAAAAACTGTTTTTT	CASSAQVGLREKLFF
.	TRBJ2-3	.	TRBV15	TGTGCCACCAGCAGAGAGGCAGGGGCTAGCACAGATACGCAGTATTTT	CATSREAGASTDTQYF
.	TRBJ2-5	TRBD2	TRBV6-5	TGTGCCAGCAGGAAAATCGGGGGGGCTAAAGAGACCCAGTACTTC	CASRKIGGAKETQYF
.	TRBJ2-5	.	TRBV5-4	TGTGCCAGCACCCGAGTGGGCGACGGAACAGGGACCCAGTACTTC	CASTRVGDGTGTQYF
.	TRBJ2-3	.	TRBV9	TGTGCCAGCAGCGTAGCTTTTGACGGGAACACAGATACGCAGTATTTT	CASSVAFDGNTDTQYF
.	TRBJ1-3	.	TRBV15	TGTGCCACCAGCTTGGAGGCCTCCGGGTCTGGAAACACCATATATTTT	CATSLEASGSGNTIYF
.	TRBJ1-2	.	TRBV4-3	TGCGCCAGCAGCCAAGATCGGCTAGGGGACATTGACTATGGCTACACCTTC	CASSQDRLGDIDYGYTF
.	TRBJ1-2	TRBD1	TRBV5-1	TGCGCCAGCAGCTTGGAGGGACAGGGGGGGAGTGGCTACACCTTC	CASSLEGQGGSGYTF
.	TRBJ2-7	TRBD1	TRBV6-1	TGTGCCAGCAGTGGCCAAGGGGGCGCCGGGTCCGAGCAGTACTTC	CASSGQGGAGSEQYF
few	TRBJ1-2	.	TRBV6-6	TGTGCCAGCAGTTCATCCGGGAATAACTATGGCTACACCTTC	CASSSSGNNYGYTF
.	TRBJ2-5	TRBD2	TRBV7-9	TGTGCCAGCAGCTACCCCGGGACTAGCGGGGTCAGGGCCAAAGAGACCCAGTACTTC	CASSYPGTSGVRAKETQYF
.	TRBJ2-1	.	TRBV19	TGTGCCAGTAGGACAACTTCATACAATGAGCAGTTCTTC	CASRTTSYNEQFF